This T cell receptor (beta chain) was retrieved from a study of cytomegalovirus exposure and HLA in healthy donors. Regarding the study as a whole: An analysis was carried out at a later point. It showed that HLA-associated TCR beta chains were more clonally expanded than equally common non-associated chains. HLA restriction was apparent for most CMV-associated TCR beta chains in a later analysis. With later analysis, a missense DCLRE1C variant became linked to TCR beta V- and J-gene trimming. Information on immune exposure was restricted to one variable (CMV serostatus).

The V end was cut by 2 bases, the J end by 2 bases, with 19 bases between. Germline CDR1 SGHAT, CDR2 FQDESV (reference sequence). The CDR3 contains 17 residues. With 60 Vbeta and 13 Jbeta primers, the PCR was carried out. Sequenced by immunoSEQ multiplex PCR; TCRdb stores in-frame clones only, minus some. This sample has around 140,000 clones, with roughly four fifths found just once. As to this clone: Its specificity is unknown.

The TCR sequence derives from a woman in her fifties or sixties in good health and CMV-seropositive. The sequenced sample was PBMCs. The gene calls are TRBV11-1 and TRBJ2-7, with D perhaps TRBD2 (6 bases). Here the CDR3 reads CASSLRPGRTGAYEQYF. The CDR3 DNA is TGTGCCAGCAGCTTACGTCCGGGCAGGACGGGAGCCTACGAGCAGTACTTC.